The sequence of this TCR beta chain was determined in a study of cytomegalovirus exposure and HLA in healthy donors. Overall study: A later analysis reported the approximately 120 validation repertoires used the same platform as the roughly 700 first-cohort repertoires. Broader study findings: A subsequent analysis found that TCR clusters from the first cohort also tended to co-occur in the roughly 120 validation repertoires, with about 95% of cluster scores above 0.

Profiled with immunoSEQ multiplex PCR; TCRdb holds only in-frame clones, not every one. The sample has some 100,000 clones; 88% are singletons. Germline loops: CDR1 LGHNA, CDR2 YSLEER. V lost 3 bases and J 8 bases, leaving 10 bases between the germline ends. The CDR3 has 13 amino acids. As for this clone: What it binds is not known.

The chain uses TRBV4-3 and TRBJ1-4; D is uncertain. The sequenced sample was PBMCs. This receptor was obtained from a woman younger than 30 in good health and CMV-seronegative. CDR3 in amino acids: CASSQWGGEKLFF. Written as DNA, the CDR3 is TGCGCCAGCAGCCAGTGGGGAGGGGAAAAACTGTTTTTT.